The rows below give T cell receptor beta chains drawn from one sample of a study of CD8+CD57+ T cells in acquired aplastic anemia. In TCRdb, the reads were re-called with MiXCR into one record per CDR3 protein. Of about 470,000 distinct CDR3 sequences in the sample, around a third are singletons; the top ten hold 0.82%. Sequenced material: sorted CD4+, CD8+, or CD8+CD57+ T cells (not recorded which) from PBMCs. All receptors come from a human donor with aplastic anemia. CDR3s include the opening cysteine and the closing phenylalanine or tryptophan. Fields, in order: CDR3 length, J gene, D gene, V gene, clone size, CDR3 protein, CDR3 DNA. A D gene is named only where the DNA matches it firmly. The size of a clone is reported for some rows only, either as once, few or many, or as a class for expanded clones.

14 TRBJ2-7 TRBD1 TRBV7-3 many CASSPTGVPYEQYF TGTGCCAGCAGCCCGACAGGGGTACCCTACGAGCAGTACTTC
14 TRBJ2-7 TRBD1 TRBV20-1 many CSAVSDRAPYEQYF TGCAGTGCCGTATCGGACAGGGCTCCCTACGAGCAGTACTTC
14 TRBJ1-3 - TRBV7-9 many CASSLAGPGNTIYF TGTGCCAGCAGCTTAGCGGGGCCTGGAAACACCATATATTTT
14 TRBJ1-5 - TRBV2 - CASSGGAGVGPQHF TGTGCCAGCAGTGGTGGGGCAGGGGTTGGGCCCCAGCATTTT
13 TRBJ2-7 - TRBV7-9 many CASRPQVIGEQYF TGTGCCAGCAGACCCCAGGTCATCGGCGAGCAGTACTTC
14 TRBJ1-3 - TRBV12-3/TRBV12-4 - CASSSLRGGNTIYF TGTGCCAGCAGTTCTCTCAGGGGAGGAAACACCATATATTTT
15 TRBJ1-4 - TRBV20-1 - CGGHDSGTRWEKLFF TGCGGGGGTCACGACAGCGGGACAAGATGGGAAAAACTGTTTTTT
16 TRBJ2-6 - TRBV4-2 - CASSQDLLSGANVLTF TGTGCCAGCAGCCAAGATCTTCTCTCTGGGGCCAACGTCCTGACTTTC
14 TRBJ2-7 - TRBV7-2 - CASSFSWTSYEQYF TGTGCCAGCAGCTTTTCATGGACGTCCTACGAGCAGTACTTC
14 TRBJ1-4 - TRBV11-2 - CASSLDNAAEKLFF TGTGCCAGCAGCTTAGACAACGCGGCTGAAAAACTGTTTTTT
12 TRBJ1-6 - TRBV6-1 - CASSDQGLPLHF TGTGCCAGCAGTGACCAGGGGTTACCCCTCCACTTT
15 TRBJ2-5 TRBD1 TRBV7-9 few CASSSDRAFQETQYF TGTGCCAGCAGCTCGGACAGGGCCTTCCAAGAGACCCAGTACTTC
15 TRBJ2-1 TRBD2 TRBV2 many CASAKLAGAYNEQFF TGTGCCAGCGCAAAACTAGCGGGGGCCTACAATGAGCAGTTCTTC
12 TRBJ1-1 - TRBV2 few CASSPMESEAFF TGTGCCAGCAGCCCAATGGAGAGTGAAGCTTTCTTT
15 TRBJ2-5 - TRBV14 few CASSLGISGYETQYF TGTGCCAGCAGCCTCGGCATATCAGGGTACGAGACCCAGTACTTC
13 TRBJ1-1 - TRBV7-2 many CASSLGGDTEAFF TGTGCCAGCAGCTTAGGAGGGGACACTGAAGCTTTCTTT
15 TRBJ2-5 TRBD2 TRBV19 many CASSISTSSQETQYF TGTGCCAGTAGTATATCGACTAGCAGTCAAGAGACCCAGTACTTC
14 TRBJ2-7 - TRBV4-2 - CASSQDRGIYEQYF TGTGCCAGCAGCCAAGACCGGGGCATCTACGAGCAGTACTTC
15 TRBJ1-6 - TRBV15 - CATSSLTTYNSPLHF TGTGCCACCAGCAGCCTCACAACCTATAATTCACCCCTCCACTTT
17 TRBJ2-4 - TRBV20-1 - CSATFVGVQVAKNIQYF TGCAGTGCTACATTTGTGGGCGTTCAAGTAGCCAAAAACATTCAGTACTTC
15 TRBJ2-3 - TRBV11-2 - CASSLRTATTDTQYF TGTGCCAGCAGCCTCAGGACAGCTACCACAGATACGCAGTATTTT
14 TRBJ1-2 - TRBV5-1 - CASSNNSGRYGYTF TGCGCCAGCAGTAACAACTCCGGTCGCTATGGCTACACCTTC
14 TRBJ1-1 TRBD1 TRBV9 many CASSASTGDTEAFF TGTGCCAGCAGCGCCAGCACAGGGGACACTGAAGCTTTCTTT
12 TRBJ1-2 - TRBV3-1 few CASSQDLYGYTF TGTGCCAGCAGCCAAGATCTCTATGGCTACACCTTC
15 TRBJ1-5 - TRBV15 few CATSRARGSNQPQHF TGTGCCACCAGCAGAGCCAGGGGAAGCAATCAGCCCCAGCATTTT
15 TRBJ1-6 - TRBV2 many CASSVETSNNSPLHF TGTGCCAGCAGTGTGGAGACATCAAATAATTCACCCCTCCACTTT
15 TRBJ2-4 - TRBV14 - CASSPYQLAKNIQYF TGTGCCAGCAGTCCTTATCAACTAGCCAAAAACATTCAGTACTTC
13 TRBJ1-1 - TRBV29-1 - CSVGPGRNTEAFF TGCAGCGTTGGTCCCGGCAGGAACACTGAAGCTTTCTTT